These T cell receptor beta chains were read from a single sample in a study of shared clonotypes between healthy human individuals. Only in-frame clones appear in the TCRdb table, and some are missing; sequencing was by immunoSEQ multiplex PCR. The data contain about 2,100,000 clones, just over 90% of them singletons. The sequencing sample was made of naive CD8+ T cells from PBMCs. Receptors originate from a man aged 18 to 35 in good health. Some clones in this sample may be carry-over from other donors' samples. Both conserved end residues are part of each CDR3. D genes are given only for firm matches. Clone size appears in some rows only: once, few, many, or a class for an expanded clone.

cdr3_length: 13
d_call: NA
v_call: TRBV7-9
j_call: TRBJ2-1
clone_size: NA
cdr3_nt: TGTGCCAGCTTTAGCGGTAACTACAATGAGCAGTTCTTC
cdr3_aa: CASFSGNYNEQFF

cdr3_length: 11
d_call: NA
v_call: TRBV9
j_call: TRBJ2-3
clone_size: NA
cdr3_nt: TGTGCCAGCAGCGAGGGCTATACGCAGTATTTT
cdr3_aa: CASSEGYTQYF

cdr3_length: 15
d_call: NA
v_call: TRBV6-5
j_call: TRBJ1-5
clone_size: NA
cdr3_nt: TGTGCCAGCAGTTCGGACGTTTATAGCAATCAGCCCCAGCATTTT
cdr3_aa: CASSSDVYSNQPQHF

cdr3_length: 17
d_call: TRBD1
v_call: TRBV5-8
j_call: TRBJ1-1
clone_size: NA
cdr3_nt: TGTGCCAGCAGCGGATACCTTGCAGGGACAGGGGACACTGAAGCTTTCTTT
cdr3_aa: CASSGYLAGTGDTEAFF

cdr3_length: 15
d_call: NA
v_call: TRBV5-4
j_call: TRBJ1-6
clone_size: NA
cdr3_nt: TGTGCCAGCAGCTTGGTGGCGGAACTCAATTCACCCCTCCACTTT
cdr3_aa: CASSLVAELNSPLHF

cdr3_length: 14
d_call: NA
v_call: TRBV9
j_call: TRBJ2-7
clone_size: NA
cdr3_nt: TGTGCCAGCAGCCCCCGCGGGGAGCTCTACGAGCAGTACTTC
cdr3_aa: CASSPRGELYEQYF

cdr3_length: 14
d_call: NA
v_call: TRBV7-8
j_call: TRBJ2-7
clone_size: once
cdr3_nt: TGTGCCAGCAGCTTGCCTAGGGCATCCTACGAGCAGTACTTC
cdr3_aa: CASSLPRASYEQYF

cdr3_length: 13
d_call: NA
v_call: TRBV6-1
j_call: TRBJ1-5
clone_size: NA
cdr3_nt: TGTGCCAGCAGACAGGATAGCAATCAGCCCCAGCATTTT
cdr3_aa: CASRQDSNQPQHF

cdr3_length: 15
d_call: TRBD2
v_call: TRBV6-1
j_call: TRBJ2-7
clone_size: NA
cdr3_nt: TGTGCCAGCAGTGAAATAGAGGGAGGGCCTTACGAGCAGTACTTC
cdr3_aa: CASSEIEGGPYEQYF

cdr3_length: 14
d_call: TRBD2
v_call: TRBV28
j_call: TRBJ2-3
clone_size: NA
cdr3_nt: TGTGCCAGCAAGGGACTAGCCAAATCAGATACGCAGTATTTT
cdr3_aa: CASKGLAKSDTQYF

cdr3_length: 15
d_call: TRBD1
v_call: TRBV9
j_call: TRBJ2-5
clone_size: NA
cdr3_nt: TGTGCCAGCAGCGCCACAGGGGGCGTAGTTGAGACCCAGTACTTC
cdr3_aa: CASSATGGVVETQYF

cdr3_length: 16
d_call: NA
v_call: TRBV27
j_call: TRBJ2-2
clone_size: NA
cdr3_nt: TGTGCCAGCAGTTTATTCGCAGCTTCGAACACCGGGGAGCTGTTTTTT
cdr3_aa: CASSLFAASNTGELFF

cdr3_length: 13
d_call: NA
v_call: TRBV5-1
j_call: TRBJ1-2
clone_size: NA
cdr3_nt: TGCGCCAGCAGCTTGAGGGCAGTCGATGGCTACACCTTC
cdr3_aa: CASSLRAVDGYTF

cdr3_length: 13
d_call: NA
v_call: TRBV11-3
j_call: TRBJ1-2
clone_size: NA
cdr3_nt: TGTGCCAGCAGCATCCCCAATTACTATGGCTACACCTTC
cdr3_aa: CASSIPNYYGYTF

cdr3_length: 14
d_call: TRBD1
v_call: TRBV29-1
j_call: TRBJ1-2
clone_size: few
cdr3_nt: TGCAGCGCGGCATCAGGGGGACCAAACTATGGCTACACCTTC
cdr3_aa: CSAASGGPNYGYTF

cdr3_length: 15
d_call: NA
v_call: TRBV19
j_call: TRBJ1-1
clone_size: NA
cdr3_nt: TGTGCCAGCCGGGATGCGGACAGCCGGAACACTGAAGCTTTCTTT
cdr3_aa: CASRDADSRNTEAFF

cdr3_length: 15
d_call: NA
v_call: TRBV27
j_call: TRBJ1-1
clone_size: once
cdr3_nt: TGTGCCAGCAGTTTATTAGGCACCCCGAACACTGAAGCTTTCTTT
cdr3_aa: CASSLLGTPNTEAFF

cdr3_length: 10
d_call: NA
v_call: TRBV29-1
j_call: TRBJ2-7
clone_size: NA
cdr3_nt: TGCGGTGTTAGGGCCTACGAGCAGTACTTC
cdr3_aa: CGVRAYEQYF

cdr3_length: 18
d_call: TRBD2
v_call: TRBV7-9
j_call: TRBJ2-1
clone_size: NA
cdr3_nt: TGTGCCAGCAGCCCCGGGACTAGCGGGAAGGGGCCCCACAATGAGCAGTTCTTC
cdr3_aa: CASSPGTSGKGPHNEQFF

cdr3_length: 15
d_call: NA
v_call: TRBV4-1
j_call: TRBJ2-3
clone_size: NA
cdr3_nt: TGCGCCAGCAGCCCGAAGGACTCTATCCGAGATACGCAGTATTTT
cdr3_aa: CASSPKDSIRDTQYF

cdr3_length: 14
d_call: NA
v_call: TRBV30
j_call: TRBJ1-2
clone_size: few
cdr3_nt: TGTGCCTGGACCCCGGCGGCAGGGAATAATGGCTACACCTTC
cdr3_aa: CAWTPAAGNNGYTF

cdr3_length: 14
d_call: NA
v_call: TRBV19
j_call: TRBJ2-2
clone_size: NA
cdr3_nt: TGTGCCAGTAGCTCCAGGGAAATCGCCGGGGAGCTGTTTTTT
cdr3_aa: CASSSREIAGELFF

cdr3_length: 12
d_call: NA
v_call: TRBV4-1
j_call: TRBJ1-5
clone_size: once
cdr3_nt: TGCGCCAGCAGCCAAGTAGGTCAGCCCCAGCATTTT
cdr3_aa: CASSQVGQPQHF

cdr3_length: 16
d_call: NA
v_call: TRBV5-1
j_call: TRBJ2-7
clone_size: NA
cdr3_nt: TGCGCCAGCAGCCCCCTTGCTAGCACAGGAGGCTACGAGCAGTACTTC
cdr3_aa: CASSPLASTGGYEQYF

cdr3_length: 14
d_call: NA
v_call: TRBV14
j_call: TRBJ1-1
clone_size: NA
cdr3_nt: TGTGCCAGCAGCCGTGACAGTCTGAACACTGAAGCTTTCTTT
cdr3_aa: CASSRDSLNTEAFF

cdr3_length: 17
d_call: TRBD2
v_call: TRBV6-1
j_call: TRBJ2-1
clone_size: NA
cdr3_nt: TGTGCCAGCAGTGAATACCAGGGAGCGGGACCCGCCAATGAGCAGTTCTTC
cdr3_aa: CASSEYQGAGPANEQFF

cdr3_length: 15
d_call: NA
v_call: TRBV18
j_call: TRBJ1-1
clone_size: NA
cdr3_nt: TGTGCCAGCTCACCCCCCCAGCCTGGGAACACTGAAGCTTTCTTT
cdr3_aa: CASSPPQPGNTEAFF

cdr3_length: 14
d_call: TRBD2
v_call: TRBV5-1
j_call: TRBJ2-1
clone_size: NA
cdr3_nt: TGCGCCAGCAGCACCCCGGGACTAGCGAATGAGCAGTTCTTC
cdr3_aa: CASSTPGLANEQFF

cdr3_length: 15
d_call: NA
v_call: TRBV11-2
j_call: TRBJ2-1
clone_size: NA
cdr3_nt: TGTGCCAGCAGCTTAGAACTCACTACCTACAATGAGCAGTTCTTC
cdr3_aa: CASSLELTTYNEQFF

cdr3_length: 17
d_call: NA
v_call: TRBV7-8
j_call: TRBJ2-1
clone_size: NA
cdr3_nt: TGTGCCAGCAGCTTATTCTCAGGAGCGTACTCCTACAATGAGCAGTTCTTC
cdr3_aa: CASSLFSGAYSYNEQFF

cdr3_length: 15
d_call: NA
v_call: TRBV10-1
j_call: TRBJ2-7
clone_size: NA
cdr3_nt: TGCGCCAGCAGTGAGGGGGGTAATGATGGGTACGAGCAGTACTTC
cdr3_aa: CASSEGGNDGYEQYF

cdr3_length: 14
d_call: NA
v_call: TRBV28
j_call: TRBJ2-7
clone_size: NA
cdr3_nt: TGTGCCAGCAGTTTCATTGGAGGGGCCCACGAGCAGTACTTC
cdr3_aa: CASSFIGGAHEQYF

cdr3_length: 13
d_call: NA
v_call: TRBV30
j_call: TRBJ1-6
clone_size: NA
cdr3_nt: TGTGCCTGGAGTGCGACAGTTAATTCACCCCTCCACTTT
cdr3_aa: CAWSATVNSPLHF

cdr3_length: 15
d_call: TRBD1
v_call: TRBV6-5
j_call: TRBJ2-1
clone_size: NA
cdr3_nt: TGTGCCAGCAGAGCAGGACAGGGTAGTTACAATGAGCAGTTCTTC
cdr3_aa: CASRAGQGSYNEQFF

cdr3_length: 18
d_call: NA
v_call: TRBV9
j_call: TRBJ1-3
clone_size: NA
cdr3_nt: TGTGCCAGCACCGACAGTGGGGGCGCCATTCACTCTGGAAACACCATATATTTT
cdr3_aa: CASTDSGGAIHSGNTIYF

cdr3_length: 14
d_call: NA
v_call: TRBV29-1
j_call: TRBJ2-7
clone_size: once
cdr3_nt: TGCAGCGTCACAACCCGGGACGGAACCTACGAGCAGTACTTC
cdr3_aa: CSVTTRDGTYEQYF

cdr3_length: 14
d_call: TRBD1
v_call: TRBV11-3
j_call: TRBJ2-1
clone_size: NA
cdr3_nt: TGTGCCAGCAGTCAAGGGGGCGCGTACAATGAGCAGTTCTTC
cdr3_aa: CASSQGGAYNEQFF

cdr3_length: 16
d_call: TRBD2
v_call: TRBV4-2
j_call: TRBJ2-1
clone_size: NA
cdr3_nt: TGTGCCAGCAGCCAAGCCGGGGGGGGACGCTACAATGAGCAGTTCTTC
cdr3_aa: CASSQAGGGRYNEQFF

cdr3_length: 17
d_call: NA
v_call: TRBV7-9
j_call: TRBJ2-2
clone_size: NA
cdr3_nt: TGTGCCAGCAGCTCCCCCCGTCTGGGGAGTAACACCGGGGAGCTGTTTTTT
cdr3_aa: CASSSPRLGSNTGELFF

cdr3_length: 14
d_call: NA
v_call: TRBV7-2
j_call: TRBJ1-1
clone_size: NA
cdr3_nt: TGTGCCAGCAGCTCCTGGTCTGGGACCACTGAAGCTTTCTTT
cdr3_aa: CASSSWSGTTEAFF

cdr3_length: 16
d_call: TRBD1
v_call: TRBV5-6
j_call: TRBJ1-5
clone_size: NA
cdr3_nt: TGTGCCAGCAGCCCCTGGGACAGGGGGTTCGATCAGCCCCAGCATTTT
cdr3_aa: CASSPWDRGFDQPQHF

cdr3_length: 15
d_call: TRBD1
v_call: TRBV7-9
j_call: TRBJ2-1
clone_size: NA
cdr3_nt: TGTGCCAGCAGCTTCCCAGGGGGCCGAGGTAATGAGCAGTTCTTC
cdr3_aa: CASSFPGGRGNEQFF

cdr3_length: 15
d_call: TRBD1
v_call: TRBV7-9
j_call: TRBJ1-1
clone_size: NA
cdr3_nt: TGTGCCAGCAGCCCCAGGGGGCCCATGAACACTGAAGCTTTCTTT
cdr3_aa: CASSPRGPMNTEAFF

cdr3_length: 13
d_call: NA
v_call: TRBV27
j_call: TRBJ2-1
clone_size: NA
cdr3_nt: TGTGCCAGCAGTTTCGGGGGTCTGAATGAGCAGTTCTTC
cdr3_aa: CASSFGGLNEQFF

cdr3_length: 15
d_call: NA
v_call: TRBV27
j_call: TRBJ1-1
clone_size: once
cdr3_nt: TGTGCCAGCAGTTTATTTTGGGATGGGAACACTGAAGCTTTCTTT
cdr3_aa: CASSLFWDGNTEAFF

cdr3_length: 14
d_call: NA
v_call: TRBV10-3
j_call: TRBJ2-7
clone_size: NA
cdr3_nt: TGTGCCATCAGGGGGACGCCCGGGTCCTACGAGCAGTACTTC
cdr3_aa: CAIRGTPGSYEQYF

cdr3_length: 17
d_call: TRBD2
v_call: TRBV30
j_call: TRBJ2-1
clone_size: NA
cdr3_nt: TGTGCCTGGGAACATGGACTAGCCGATATTTCCTACAATGAGCAGTTCTTC
cdr3_aa: CAWEHGLADISYNEQFF

cdr3_length: 14
d_call: TRBD1
v_call: TRBV19
j_call: TRBJ2-7
clone_size: NA
cdr3_nt: TGTGCCAGTAGCCCCGGGACAGCTACCTACGAGCAGTACTTC
cdr3_aa: CASSPGTATYEQYF

cdr3_length: 16
d_call: NA
v_call: TRBV2
j_call: TRBJ2-5
clone_size: NA
cdr3_nt: TGTGCCAGCAGTGCCCCCGGGACGGCGCCTCAAGAGACCCAGTACTTC
cdr3_aa: CASSAPGTAPQETQYF

cdr3_length: 19
d_call: NA
v_call: TRBV4-3
j_call: TRBJ2-4
clone_size: NA
cdr3_nt: TGCGCCAGCAGCCAAGATCTGACGCGTCAGCTCAGAGCCAAAAACATTCAGTACTTC
cdr3_aa: CASSQDLTRQLRAKNIQYF

cdr3_length: 17
d_call: NA
v_call: TRBV5-8
j_call: TRBJ1-2
clone_size: NA
cdr3_nt: TGTGCCAGCTTGGTATTGTCTTACAGTCGCCTGTCCTATGGCTACACCTTC
cdr3_aa: CASLVLSYSRLSYGYTF

cdr3_length: 11
d_call: NA
v_call: TRBV20-1
j_call: TRBJ1-1
clone_size: NA
cdr3_nt: TGCAGTGCTAAGTTAGGGGTTATGGCTTTCTTT
cdr3_aa: CSAKLGVMAFF

cdr3_length: 15
d_call: NA
v_call: TRBV9
j_call: TRBJ1-4
clone_size: NA
cdr3_nt: TGTGCTAGCAGCGTAAATGGGGGGACTAATGAAAAACTGTTTTTT
cdr3_aa: CASSVNGGTNEKLFF

cdr3_length: 12
d_call: NA
v_call: TRBV28
j_call: TRBJ1-2
clone_size: NA
cdr3_nt: TGTGCCAGCACCCCCGCCTTCCTCGGCTACACCTTC
cdr3_aa: CASTPAFLGYTF

cdr3_length: 15
d_call: TRBD1
v_call: TRBV11-2
j_call: TRBJ2-1
clone_size: NA
cdr3_nt: TGTGCCAGCAGCTTAAAGACAGGGAATTTCGATGAGCAGTTCTTC
cdr3_aa: CASSLKTGNFDEQFF

cdr3_length: 16
d_call: TRBD1
v_call: TRBV28
j_call: TRBJ1-3
clone_size: once
cdr3_nt: TGTGCCAGCAGCCGGGACAGGGGACGTCGTGGAAACACCATATATTTT
cdr3_aa: CASSRDRGRRGNTIYF

cdr3_length: 17
d_call: TRBD2
v_call: TRBV2
j_call: TRBJ2-3
clone_size: NA
cdr3_nt: TGTGCCAGCAGCGCATACCTAGCGGGAGGTGTAGAAGATACGCAGTATTTT
cdr3_aa: CASSAYLAGGVEDTQYF

cdr3_length: 16
d_call: NA
v_call: TRBV7-9
j_call: TRBJ2-3
clone_size: NA
cdr3_nt: TGTGCCAGCAGCCAAGGGATTCCCAAATGGGAAGATACGCAGTATTTT
cdr3_aa: CASSQGIPKWEDTQYF

cdr3_length: 15
d_call: TRBD1
v_call: TRBV30
j_call: TRBJ2-5
clone_size: NA
cdr3_nt: TGTGCCTGGGGGATTGGACAGGGGGACCAAGAGACCCAGTACTTC
cdr3_aa: CAWGIGQGDQETQYF

cdr3_length: 14
d_call: NA
v_call: TRBV7-9
j_call: TRBJ1-1
clone_size: NA
cdr3_nt: TGTGCCAGCAGTCTAAGCGAGATGAACACTGAAGCTTTCTTT
cdr3_aa: CASSLSEMNTEAFF